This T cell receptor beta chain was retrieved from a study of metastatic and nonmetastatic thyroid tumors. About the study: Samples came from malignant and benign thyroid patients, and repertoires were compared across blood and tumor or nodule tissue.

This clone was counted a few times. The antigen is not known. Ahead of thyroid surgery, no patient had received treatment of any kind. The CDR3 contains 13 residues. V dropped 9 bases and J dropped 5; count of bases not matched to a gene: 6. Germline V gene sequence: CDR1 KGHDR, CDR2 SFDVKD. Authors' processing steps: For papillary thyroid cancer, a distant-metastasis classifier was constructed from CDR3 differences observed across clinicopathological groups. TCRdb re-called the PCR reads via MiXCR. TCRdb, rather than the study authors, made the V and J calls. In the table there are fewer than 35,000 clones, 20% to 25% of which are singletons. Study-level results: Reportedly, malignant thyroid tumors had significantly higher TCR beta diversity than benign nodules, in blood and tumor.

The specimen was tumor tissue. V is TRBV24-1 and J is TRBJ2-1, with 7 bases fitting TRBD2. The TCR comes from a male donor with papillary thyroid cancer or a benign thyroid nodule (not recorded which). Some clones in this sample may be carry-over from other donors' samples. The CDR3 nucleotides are TGTGCCACCTGCGGGAGTTTCGACAATGAGCAGTTCTTC. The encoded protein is CATCGSFDNEQFF.